This T cell receptor (beta chain) is drawn from a study of blood T cell repertoires in COVID-19. Study at large: Sites in the United States, Italy and Spain provided acute and convalescent COVID-19 samples. Sources were T cells, B-cell-depleted T cells, or PBMCs; the material itself was cDNA or gDNA.

TCRdb's table, derived via immunoSEQ multiplex PCR, lists solely in-frame clones and lacks some. The sample lists about 110,000 clones; less than 75% were seen once. Germline assignment: CDR1 MDHEN and CDR2 SYDVKM. The CDR3 consists of 15 residues. V lost 7 bases, J lost 8 bases, and 10 bases stayed unmatched. This clone showed up just a few times. The TCR sequence derives from a woman aged 40 to 49 with acute or convalescent COVID-19. Sequencing was performed on peripheral blood. The genes are TRBV28 and TRBJ1-6; 8 bases are shared with TRBD1. The CDR3 here is CASTERTGSYSPLHF. In DNA form, the CDR3 reads TGTGCCAGCACGGAACGGACAGGGAGTTATTCACCCCTCCACTTT.